This T cell receptor beta chain was recorded in a study of blood T cell repertoires in COVID-19. Study-level information: Collection of acute and convalescent COVID-19 samples took place in the United States, Italy and Spain. The analysed material was cDNA or gDNA that came from T cells, B-cell-depleted T cells, or PBMCs.

Germline CDR1 SGDLS, CDR2 YYNGEE. CDR3 length: 14 residues. Trimming took 0 bases from V and 6 from J; bases not matched to a gene: 4. Original processing methods: Nucleated cell number was recorded as an estimate derived from reference gene primer amplification. TCRdb's table, derived via immunoSEQ multiplex PCR, lists solely in-frame clones and lacks some. V and J calls and clone size are given by that table; D and trimming were obtained from the DNA. The sample holds about 170,000 clones, approximately 88% seen once. The specimen was peripheral blood. The rearrangement joins TRBV9 to TRBJ1-2, with 8 bases aligning to TRBD1. The TCR originated in a woman aged 55-75 years with acute or convalescent COVID-19. The CDR3 DNA reads TGTGCCAGCAGCGTAGAAGACAGGGGCGATGGCTACACCTTC. This sequence encodes CASSVEDRGDGYTF.